This T cell receptor (beta chain) was retrieved from a study of cytotoxic CD8 clonotypes in ibrutinib-treated CLL. Study background: Once patients had received a median around 12 months of treatment, range 6 to 36, response samples were obtained.

Data came from immunoSEQ multiplex PCR; TCRdb stores just in-frame clones and leaves some out. The sample lists 250,000 or so clones; about three quarters were seen once. General study points: Sustained-remission and progressing patients diverged in sampling times. Public clonotypes were seen rarely and were contracted or stable on treatment.

A remark on this clone: The antigen is unknown.

Sequenced here: PBMCs, sampled after 24 months of ibrutinib treatment. The origin of this receptor is a human donor with chronic lymphocytic leukemia.

DNA for the CDR3: TGTGCCATCAGTGAGTCGAGTCAGGGAAGTAATGAGCAGTTCTTC. Protein sequence: CAISESSQGSNEQFF. V is TRBV10-3 and J is TRBJ2-1, with a possible D match to TRBD1 (5 bases). The V and J ends lost 0 bases and 7 bases respectively, with 13 bases between them. In germline, CDR1 is ENHRY, CDR2 SYGVKD. This CDR3 is built from 15 residues.